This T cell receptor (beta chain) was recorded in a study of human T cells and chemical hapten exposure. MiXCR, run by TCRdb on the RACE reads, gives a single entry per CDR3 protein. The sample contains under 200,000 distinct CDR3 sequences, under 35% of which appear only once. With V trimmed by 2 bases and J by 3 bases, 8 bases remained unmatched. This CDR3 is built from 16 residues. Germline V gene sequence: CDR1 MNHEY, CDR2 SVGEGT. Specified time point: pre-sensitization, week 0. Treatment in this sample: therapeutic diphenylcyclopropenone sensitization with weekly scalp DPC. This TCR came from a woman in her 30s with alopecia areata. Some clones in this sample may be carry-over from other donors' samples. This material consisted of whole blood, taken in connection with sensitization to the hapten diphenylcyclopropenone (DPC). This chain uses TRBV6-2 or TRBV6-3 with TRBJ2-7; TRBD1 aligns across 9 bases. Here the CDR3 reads CASSYDLVGQGYEQYF. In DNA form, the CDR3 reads TGTGCCAGCAGTTACGATCTTGTGGGACAGGGCTACGAGCAGTACTTC.